Below, 20 T cell receptor beta chains from the same sample are listed, as sequenced in a study of shared clonotypes between healthy human individuals. The data were produced by immunoSEQ multiplex PCR, yet TCRdb's version contains in-frame clones alone and is incomplete. The repertoire holds about a million clones, with roughly 75% as singletons. Sequencing was carried out using memory CD4+ T cells sorted from blood. As to subset: CD45RA-negative fraction. All receptors come from a man between 18 and 35 years old in good health.

The gene calls are TRBV5-1 and TRBJ2-7; 8 bases map to TRBD2. Germline trimming cut 1 base from V and 7 bases from J; bases unmatched to any gene: 7. This CDR3 is built from 14 residues. Germline V gene lookup returns CDR1 SGHRS and CDR2 YFSETQ. The CDR3 sequence: CASSLSGLEGEQYF. The DNA of the CDR3 is TGCGCCAGCAGCTTGTCGGGACTAGAGGGTGAGCAGTACTTC.

The chain carries TRBV11-3 and TRBJ2-1, with D possibly being TRBD2 (6 bases). Germline V gene data show CDR1 as SGHNT and CDR2 as YENEEA. Trimming removed 3 bases from V and 9 bases from J, with 12 bases in between. The CDR3 is made up of 13 amino acids. The CDR3 reads CASSFGGRGEQFF. DNA for the CDR3: TGTGCCAGCAGCTTCGGGGGAAGGGGTGAGCAGTTCTTC. The whole variable domain, filled in from reference TRBV11-3 and TRBJ2-1, reads EAGVVQSPRYKIIEKKQPVAFWCNPISGHNTLYWYLQNLGQGPELLIRYENEEAVDDSQLPKDRFSAERLKGVDSTLKIQPAELGDSAVYLCASSFGGRGEQFFGPGTRLTVL.

The rearrangement links TRBV10-3 to TRBJ2-7, with 8 positions matching TRBD2. V was pared by 10 bases and J by 6 bases, with 11 bases of the junction left unmatched. This CDR3 comprises 13 residues. Per germline, CDR1 ENHRY and CDR2 SYGVKD. CDR3 residues: CATGRADDVEQYF. In DNA, the CDR3 is TGTGCCACCGGGAGGGCGGACGACGTCGAGCAGTACTTC.

Written as DNA, the CDR3 is TGCGCCAGCAGCCAATTGATGCCCACAGATACGCAGTATTTT. It encodes CASSQLMPTDTQYF. The genes are TRBV4-1 and TRBJ2-3; D unclear. CDR3 size: 14 residues. V was trimmed by 2 bases and J by 2 bases, leaving 8 bases between them. CDR1 is MGHRA and CDR2 is YSYEKL in the germline V gene.

This clone was picked up a small number of times. J is TRBJ2-1 and V is TRBV5-1; TRBD2 matches 10 bases. Unmatched junction bases numbered 10, after V lost 3 bases and J lost 7 bases. CDR1 is SGHRS, CDR2 YFSETQ, per germline. This CDR3 contains 16 residues. Here the CDR3 DNA reads TGCGCCAGCAGCTGGGGGGTGGCTAGCGGGAGTAATGAGCAGTTCTTC. Encoded protein: CASSWGVASGSNEQFF.

The rearrangement uses TRBV5-4 and TRBJ2-3, with 12 bases that match TRBD1. Germline CDR1 reads SGHNT; CDR2 reads YYREEE (reference sequence). The CDR3 runs 16 residues. J gave up 5 bases and V 4 bases, and 8 bases lay outside the gene matches. CDR3 DNA sequence: TGTGCCAGCAGCCCGGGACAGGGGGCGCGGGGAGATACGCAGTATTTT. Protein product: CASSPGQGARGDTQYF.

The V gene is TRBV11-2, the J gene TRBJ2-1; D gene ambiguous. The germline gives CDR1 SGHAT, CDR2 FQNNGV. The V and J ends lost 0 bases and 6 bases respectively, with 15 bases between them. The CDR3 totals 16 residues. The CDR3 sequence: CASSLDAGLQANEQFF. CDR3 coding DNA: TGTGCCAGCAGCTTAGACGCCGGGCTTCAGGCCAATGAGCAGTTCTTC.

CDR3 nucleotide sequence: TGTGCCAGCAGTGCACAGGGAAATTCAAATTCACCCCTCCACTTT. It is translated as CASSAQGNSNSPLHF. The chain carries TRBV2 and TRBJ1-6, with a possible D match to TRBD1 (6 bases). The CDR3 totals 15 residues. V was pared by 4 bases and J by 7 bases, with 14 bases between. Germline CDR1 reads SNHLY; CDR2 reads FYNNEI.

V gene TRBV2 combines with J gene TRBJ2-7, with D possibly being TRBD1 (5 bases). Trimming stripped 6 bases from V and 3 bases from J, with 9 bases between. Per germline, CDR1 SNHLY and CDR2 FYNNEI. The CDR3 spans 12 residues. CDR3 amino acids: CASRTRDYEQYF. CDR3 in DNA: TGTGCCAGCAGGACCAGGGACTACGAGCAGTACTTC.

The chain joins TRBV30 to TRBJ1-5; D call uncertain. Germline V gene sequence: CDR1 GTSNPN, CDR2 SVGIG (reference sequence). The CDR3 is made up of 14 amino acids. The ends were cut back, 0 bases at V and 3 bases at J, with 9 bases in the middle. The CDR3 region is CAWSVGQYNQPQHF. The CDR3 DNA sequence: TGTGCCTGGAGTGTAGGCCAGTACAATCAGCCCCAGCATTTT.

The chain couples TRBV6-1 to TRBJ2-7; D is ambiguous. The CDR3 extends over 12 amino acids. V shed 0 bases and J shed 9 bases, with 9 bases lying between them. Germline lookup yields CDR1 MNHNS and CDR2 SASEGT. CDR3: CASSEASLGQYF. The CDR3 DNA reads TGTGCCAGCAGTGAAGCTTCACTGGGGCAGTACTTC.

The V call is TRBV5-5, the J call TRBJ1-2, with D possibly TRBD1 on 5 matching bases. The CDR3 covers 14 residues. Trimming left V 4 bases short and J 7 bases short, with 17 bases between. From germline, CDR1 is SGHKS and CDR2 YYEKEE (reference sequence). CDR3 amino acids: CASSHTPGGSGYTF. The CDR3 DNA sequence: TGTGCCAGCAGCCACACCCCCGGGGGAAGTGGCTACACCTTC.

The chain recombines TRBV7-4 with TRBJ1-1; D gene unclear. The germline gives CDR1 SGHVT, CDR2 SQSDAQ. V lost 3 bases, J lost 5 bases, and 16 bases lay in between. The CDR3 sequence is 15 residues long. CDR3 protein: CASSFDRVRETEAFF. CDR3 DNA: TGTGCCAGCAGCTTTGACCGGGTCCGTGAGACTGAAGCTTTCTTT.

The CDR3 nucleotides read TGTGCCAGTAGGTCAACATCAATAGGGGGTGGTCGGGCACCATTCCACGGGGCCAACGTCCTGACTTTC. As protein: CASRSTSIGGGRAPFHGANVLTF. This chain links TRBV19 with TRBJ2-6; D might be TRBD1 (6 bases). CDR3 length equals 23 residues. The germline V gene encodes CDR1 LNHDA and CDR2 SQIVND (reference sequence). The germline V and J ends were trimmed by 6 bases and 4 bases, with 37 bases remaining between them.

The rearrangement joins TRBV6-5 to TRBJ2-7; a weak D match, TRBD2 (6 bases). Per germline, CDR1 MNHEY and CDR2 SVGAGI. V lost 5 bases, J lost 9 bases, and 11 bases lay in between. The CDR3 spans 11 residues. CDR3 coding DNA: TGTGCCAGCAGTACTGGGGGAGGGCAGTACTTC. It encodes CASSTGGGQYF.

The chain combines TRBV28 with TRBJ2-5; unclear D gene. Germline lookup yields CDR1 MDHEN and CDR2 SYDVKM. This CDR3 spans 13 amino acids. The V end lost 2 bases, the J end lost 3 bases, and 7 bases lay between the germline ends. The CDR3 nucleotides read TGTGCCAGCAGTTTAGGGTCAAAAGAGACCCAGTACTTC. It is translated as CASSLGSKETQYF.

CDR3 sequence reads: CASNGRGHQPQHF. DNA for the CDR3: TGTGCCAGCAACGGCAGGGGGCATCAGCCCCAGCATTTT. This sequence joins TRBV2 and TRBJ1-5; 8 bases map to TRBD1. Trimming took 7 bases from V and 5 from J; bases not matched to a gene: 4. This CDR3 is built from 13 residues. Germline V gene data show CDR1 as SNHLY and CDR2 as FYNNEI.

The chain carries TRBV19 and TRBJ2-3; weak D call: TRBD1 (5 bases). Trimming took 5 bases from V and 6 from J, leaving 15 bases between them. CDR3 length equals 14 residues. CDR1 LNHDA and CDR2 SQIVND come from the germline V gene (reference sequence). The CDR3 protein is CASSATVTADTQYF. CDR3 DNA: TGTGCCAGTAGTGCGACAGTTACTGCGGATACGCAGTATTTT. The complete variable domain, with remaining parts taken from reference TRBV19 and TRBJ2-3, reads DGGITQSPKYLFRKEGQNVTLSCEQNLNHDAMYWYRQDPGQGLRLIYYSQIVNDFQKGDIAEGYSVSREKKESFPLTVTSAQKNPTAFYLCASSATVTADTQYFGPGTRLTVL.

J is TRBJ1-4 and V is TRBV14; D is uncertain. Germline CDR1 SGHDN, CDR2 FVKESK. V lost 2 bases and J 4 bases, leaving 8 bases between the germline ends. The CDR3 totals 14 residues. CDR3 in DNA: TGTGCCAGCAGCCAATGGGGAGGTAATGAAAAACTGTTTTTT. Encoded protein: CASSQWGGNEKLFF.

The rearrangement uses TRBV6-5 and TRBJ2-7; perhaps TRBD1 as D (6 bases). With 2 bases removed from V and 0 bases from J, the gap between germline ends came to 11 bases. In germline, CDR1 is MNHEY, CDR2 SVGAGI. The CDR3 is 15 amino acids. The CDR3 loop is CASSYTGLFSYEQYF. CDR3 in DNA: TGTGCCAGCAGTTACACAGGGTTATTCTCCTACGAGCAGTACTTC.